The next 14 T cell receptor beta chains were all read from a single sample in a study of blood T cells in healthy people across ages. Combining a sample-barcoded 5' primer with a J-beta primer mix, a second PCR ran for roughly 7 to 12 cycles. Each CDR3 protein gets one entry after TCRdb re-called the 5' RACE reads with MiXCR. The sample holds about 930,000 distinct CDR3 sequences, 29% seen once. This sample was shared with a second study, whose subject was T cells of mothers and their children.

Sample: blood. These receptors originate from a middle-aged woman in good health.

This clonotype was counted a few times. The chain carries TRBV7-3 and TRBJ2-3; D not certain. The length of the CDR3 is 12 residues. Germline V gene data show CDR1 as SGHTA and CDR2 as FQGTGA. Trimming took off 5 bases at V and 6 bases at J, with 9 bases between the two ends. Here the CDR3 reads CASSPSSDTQYF. The CDR3 DNA reads TGTGCCAGCAGCCCTTCGTCGGATACGCAGTATTTT.

On this clonotype itself: This could be a read error, since a much larger clone is one nucleotide away. The gene calls are TRBV20-1 and TRBJ2-5; 7 bases line up with TRBD1. CDR3 size: 13 residues. Germline assignment: CDR1 DFQATT and CDR2 SNEGSKA (reference sequence). CDR3 sequence (DNA): TGCGGTGCTAGAGTGTACAGGGGAGAGACCCAGTACTTC. Translation gives CGARVYRGETQYF.

At least ten counts were recorded for this clonotype. The V call is TRBV5-1, the J call TRBJ2-3, with 9 positions matching TRBD2. V dropped 4 bases and J dropped 2; count of bases not matched to a gene: 8. This CDR3 has 16 amino acids. The germline V gene encodes CDR1 SGHRS and CDR2 YFSETQ. The CDR3 sequence: CASSPAGGRNTDTQYF. The CDR3 region has the DNA TGCGCCAGCAGCCCCGCGGGGGGGCGTAACACAGATACGCAGTATTTT.

Ten or more counts support this clonotype. One junction end does not reproduce the germline sequence, and a read error may be involved. V gene TRBV5-1 combines with J gene TRBJ2-2; D perhaps matches TRBD1 (6 bases). Germline V gene data show CDR1 as SGHRS and CDR2 as YFSETQ. The CDR3 is 13 amino acids. The CDR3 protein is CASSLQGSGELFF. The DNA of the CDR3 is TGTGCCAGCAGTTTACAGGGCAGCGGGGAGCTGTTTTTT.

V gene TRBV5-1 combines with J gene TRBJ2-3; D might be TRBD2 (5 bases). In germline, CDR1 is SGHRS, CDR2 YFSETQ. The ends were cut back, 0 bases at V and 1 base at J, with 12 bases in the middle. The CDR3 totals 16 residues. In DNA form, the CDR3 reads TGCGCCAGCAGCTTGGAGCCTAGCTCGGGCACAGATACGCAGTATTTT. Translation gives CASSLEPSSGTDTQYF.

The V gene is TRBV7-9, the J gene TRBJ2-1; D unclear. Germline V lookup: CDR1 SEHNR, CDR2 FQNEAQ (reference sequence). The CDR3 sequence is 12 residues long. V dropped 7 bases and J dropped 4 bases, with 8 bases sitting between them. The CDR3 DNA follows: TGTGCCAGCAACTCCGGGTACAATGAGCAGTTCTTC. It yields the protein CASNSGYNEQFF.

V gene TRBV10-3 combines with J gene TRBJ2-1, with 15 bases fitting TRBD2. The CDR3 is made up of 17 amino acids. The V segment lost 2 bases and the J segment 7 bases; nucleotides outside the gene matches: 6. CDR1 and CDR2 (germline): ENHRY, SYGVKD. CDR3: CAISEPEGLAGGNEQFF. CDR3 DNA sequence: TGTGCCATCAGTGAGCCGGAGGGACTAGCGGGGGGAAATGAGCAGTTCTTC.

This clonotype has more than one count but fewer than ten. The gene calls are TRBV20-1 and TRBJ1-5, with TRBD1 identical over 7 bases. Trimming removed 6 bases from V and 4 bases from J; junction bases left unmatched: 15. Germline V lookup: CDR1 DFQATT, CDR2 SNEGSKA (reference sequence). The CDR3 covers 16 residues. CDR3 amino acids: CSAPVQGIFINQPQHF. In DNA form, the CDR3 reads TGCAGTGCCCCTGTACAGGGGATTTTTATTAATCAGCCCCAGCATTTT.

CDR3 bases: TGTGCCAGCAGCTTACTCCTAACGGGGTACGGAGCCCTCCACTTT. Translation gives CASSLLLTGYGALHF. The chain employs TRBV7-2 and TRBJ1-6; no reliable D call. Germline V gene sequence: CDR1 SGHTA, CDR2 FQGNSA. This CDR3 has 15 amino acids. V dropped 2 bases and J dropped 14 bases, with 19 bases sitting between them. Using reference TRBV7-2 and TRBJ1-6 for the parts outside the CDR3, the full variable domain is GAGVSQSPSNKVTEKGKDVELRCDPISGHTALYWYRQSLGQGLEFLIYFQGNSAPDKSGLPSDRFSAERTGGSVSTLTIQRTQQEDSAVYLCASSLLLTGYGALHFGNGTRLTVT.

This chain links TRBV7-3 with TRBJ2-6; D is perhaps TRBD1 (5 bases). V was cut by 2 bases and J by 4 bases, with 9 bases left in between. The CDR3 totals 15 residues. CDR1 SGHTA and CDR2 FQGTGA come from the germline V gene. In DNA form, the CDR3 reads TGTGCCAGCAGCTTAGCAGGGCCCGGGGCCAACGTCCTGACTTTC. Translating gives CASSLAGPGANVLTF.

The rearrangement uses TRBV7-9 and TRBJ2-1; 7 bases fit TRBD2. J lost 8 bases, V lost 5 bases, and 9 bases had no gene match. CDR1 and CDR2 (germline): SEHNR, FQNEAQ (reference sequence). The CDR3 is made up of 14 amino acids. CDR3 loop: CASSPRDYVDEQFF. In DNA form, the CDR3 reads TGTGCCAGCAGCCCCAGGGACTACGTGGATGAGCAGTTCTTC.

Ten or more counts support this clonotype. The J gene is TRBJ2-7, the V gene TRBV6-8, with D unresolved. The length of the CDR3 is 13 residues. V lost 2 bases and J lost 7, with 12 bases in between. The V gene's germline CDR1 is MNHGY and CDR2 SAAAGT. The CDR3 region is CASSYPSTLEQYF. CDR3 bases: TGTGCCAGCAGTTACCCCTCGACATTGGAGCAGTACTTC.

The chain employs TRBV5-1 and TRBJ2-7, with D uncertain. The CDR3 spans 13 residues. V lost 2 bases and J 3 bases, leaving 9 bases between the germline ends. Germline-derived CDR1 and CDR2 are SGHRS and YFSETQ. The CDR3 protein is CASSFQVNYEQYF. Here the CDR3 DNA reads TGCGCCAGCAGCTTTCAGGTCAACTACGAGCAGTACTTC.

This clonotype was detected only a few times. The J gene is TRBJ2-2, the V gene TRBV7-2; 9 bases line up with TRBD1. Germline CDR1 is SGHTA and CDR2 is FQGNSA. This CDR3 is built from 15 residues. Germline trimming cut 5 bases from V and 1 base from J; bases unmatched to any gene: 2. CDR3 sequence reads: CASSKDRGNTGELFF. The DNA of the CDR3 is TGTGCCAGCAGCAAGGACAGGGGGAACACCGGGGAGCTGTTTTTT.